The 29 T cell receptor beta chains below were found in one sample sequenced in a study of cytomegalovirus exposure and HLA in healthy donors. PCR employed 60 Vbeta and 13 Jbeta primers. Some clones are missing from TCRdb's copy, which holds only in-frame ones; the method was immunoSEQ multiplex PCR. The repertoire holds 150,000 or so clones, 80% seen once, with 9.5% to 15% in the top ten. The sequencing input was PBMCs. These receptors were obtained from a man aged 25 to 40 in good health and CMV-seropositive.

The V gene is TRBV10-3, the J gene TRBJ2-1, with 12 bases matching TRBD2. Unmatched junction bases numbered 4, after V lost 6 bases and J lost 1 base. The CDR3 consists of 16 residues. Germline lookup yields CDR1 ENHRY and CDR2 SYGVKD. CDR3 DNA sequence: TGTGCCATCAGCCCCGGACTAGCGGGATCCTACAATGAGCAGTTCTTC. Encoded protein: CAISPGLAGSYNEQFF.

The genes are TRBV19 and TRBJ2-1, with TRBD1 matching 7 bases. Unmatched junction bases numbered 8, after V lost 7 bases and J lost 8 bases. Germline loops: CDR1 LNHDA, CDR2 SQIVND (reference sequence). The CDR3 totals 13 residues. The CDR3 is CASTTTGCHEQFF. In nucleotides, the CDR3 is TGTGCCAGTACCACGACAGGGTGCCATGAGCAGTTCTTC. Together with reference TRBV19 and TRBJ2-1, the CDR3 gives the full variable domain: DGGITQSPKYLFRKEGQNVTLSCEQNLNHDAMYWYRQDPGQGLRLIYYSQIVNDFQKGDIAEGYSVSREKKESFPLTVTSAQKNPTAFYLCASTTTGCHEQFFGPGTRLTVL.

The chain is built from TRBV6-5 and TRBJ2-1; 11 bases align to TRBD1. This CDR3 is built from 15 residues. Germline V gene lookup returns CDR1 MNHEY and CDR2 SVGAGI. Unmatched junction bases numbered 4, after V lost 1 base and J lost 8 bases. CDR3 residues: CASSYLWGQGDEQFF. DNA for the CDR3: TGTGCCAGCAGTTACTTATGGGGACAGGGGGATGAGCAGTTCTTC.

The chain is built from TRBV28 and TRBJ2-7, with 11 bases lining up with TRBD2. The CDR3 is made up of 14 amino acids. The V gene's germline CDR1 is MDHEN and CDR2 SYDVKM. Losses at the gene ends were 6 bases for V and 6 bases for J; bases not matched to a gene: 7. This chain's CDR3 is CASRLSGRATEQYF. DNA for the CDR3: TGTGCCAGCAGACTTAGCGGGAGGGCGACCGAGCAGTACTTC.

The chain combines TRBV6-5 with TRBJ1-1; D might be TRBD1 (5 bases). The CDR3 is made up of 13 amino acids. Germline lookup yields CDR1 MNHEY and CDR2 SVGAGI. V gave up 6 bases and J gave up 7 bases, with 15 bases separating them. The CDR3 here is CASRRDSGGEAFF. The CDR3 region has the DNA TGTGCCAGCAGGAGAGACTCGGGGGGTGAAGCTTTCTTT.

This chain links TRBV19 with TRBJ1-2, with TRBD1 matching over 9 bases. J was trimmed by 6 bases and V by 4 bases; bases with no gene match: 6. Germline CDR1 and CDR2: LNHDA and SQIVND (reference sequence). The CDR3 consists of 14 residues. The CDR3 DNA reads as TGTGCCAGTAGTAGGAGGGACAGGGACCATGGCTACACCTTC. It yields the protein CASSRRDRDHGYTF.

This clone was recorded a few times. The chain combines TRBV2 with TRBJ2-1; D is perhaps TRBD2 (5 bases). The CDR3 contains 13 residues. Germline V gene lookup returns CDR1 SNHLY and CDR2 FYNNEI. Trimming removed 0 bases from V and 6 bases from J, with 6 bases in between. DNA for the CDR3: TGTGCCAGCAGTGAAGCGCGGGTCAATGAGCAGTTCTTC. Encoded protein: CASSEARVNEQFF.

The rearrangement joins TRBV19 to TRBJ2-1; 14 nucleotides match TRBD2. CDR1 and CDR2 (germline): LNHDA, SQIVND (reference sequence). This CDR3 spans 19 amino acids. V was pared by 3 bases and J by 7 bases, with 14 bases of the junction left unmatched. As DNA, the CDR3 is TGTGCCAGTAGTATCGATCAGGGGACTAGCGGGAGTGTAAAAAATGAGCAGTTCTTC. Translation gives CASSIDQGTSGSVKNEQFF.

The rearrangement uses TRBV9 and TRBJ2-5, with 8 positions matching TRBD2. Germline lookup yields CDR1 SGDLS and CDR2 YYNGEE. V lost 0 bases and J lost 5; bases outside the gene matches: 21. The CDR3 spans 20 residues. CDR3 loop: CASSVGGGRRALGLMETQYF. CDR3 sequence (DNA): TGTGCCAGCAGCGTAGGCGGCGGGAGGAGGGCGTTGGGACTGATGGAGACCCAGTACTTC.

The chain combines TRBV7-8 with TRBJ1-5; TRBD1 might be the D (5 bases). The CDR3 has 19 residues. The V and J ends lost 4 bases and 6 bases respectively, with 28 bases between them. Germline V gene sequence: CDR1 SGHVS, CDR2 FQNEAQ. This CDR3 is CASSSQGPITGVLVQPQHF. The CDR3 DNA is TGTGCCAGCAGCTCTCAGGGACCGATCACGGGGGTCCTGGTTCAGCCCCAGCATTTT.

To note about this clone: Other DNA sequences in the same sample also yield this CDR3. The chain links TRBV28 to TRBJ2-4, with D uncertain. The V gene lost 5 bases and the J gene lost 0 bases, with 8 bases spanning the gap. Germline CDR1 and CDR2: MDHEN and SYDVKM. This CDR3 region has 14 residues. This CDR3 is CASSPELAKNIQYF. The CDR3 coding sequence is TGTGCCAGCAGTCCCGAGCTAGCCAAAAACATTCAGTACTTC.

The chain uses TRBV6-5 and TRBJ1-3; unclear D gene. The germline V and J ends were trimmed by 2 bases and 0 bases, with 8 bases remaining between them. This CDR3 has 15 amino acids. CDR1 and CDR2 (germline): MNHEY, SVGAGI. CDR3 loop: CASSYGSGSGNTIYF. Here the CDR3 DNA reads TGTGCCAGCAGTTACGGCTCAGGCTCTGGAAACACCATATATTTT.

Turning to this clone: The junction and the germline gene differ at one end; a read error may be behind it. The gene calls are TRBV7-7 and TRBJ2-1, with D hard to call. Germline V gene data show CDR1 as SSHAT and CDR2 as FNYEAQ (reference sequence). The CDR3 has 13 amino acids. The CDR3 here is CASSPSQYNEQFF. The CDR3 DNA reads as TGTGCTAGCAGCCCCTCACAGTACAATGAGCAGTTCTTC.

CDR3 residues: CASVKSQVSSYEQYF. CDR3 DNA: TGTGCCAGCGTAAAGTCACAGGTTAGCTCCTACGAGCAGTACTTC. This chain links TRBV6-6 with TRBJ2-7, with D tentatively TRBD1 (5 bases). Germline CDR1 reads MNHNY; CDR2 reads SVGAGI (reference sequence). V lost 8 bases and J 0 bases, leaving 17 bases between the germline ends. The CDR3 totals 15 residues.

This sequence joins TRBV5-6 and TRBJ2-4, with 10 bases that match TRBD1. Germline V gene sequence: CDR1 SGHDT, CDR2 YYEEEE. The CDR3 is 14 residues long. V was clipped by 4 bases and J by 6 bases; unmatched bases: 4. The CDR3 sequence: CASSRQGAGNIQYF. In nucleotides, the CDR3 is TGTGCCAGCAGCCGACAGGGGGCCGGAAACATTCAGTACTTC.

This clone was seen only once. The V and J genes are TRBV9 and TRBJ2-2; no clear D gene. This CDR3 contains 13 residues. Germline V lookup: CDR1 SGDLS, CDR2 YYNGEE. V lost 0 bases and J lost 7, with 7 bases in between. As DNA, the CDR3 is TGTGCCAGCAGCGTAGAAAGCTTCGGGGAGCTGTTTTTT. It yields the protein CASSVESFGELFF.

This clone appeared many times. The chain couples TRBV7-9 to TRBJ2-5; 8 bases map to TRBD1. The germline V gene has CDR1 SEHNR and CDR2 FQNEAQ (reference sequence). The CDR3 has 15 amino acids. The ends lost 5 bases at V and 1 base at J; junction bases unmatched: 6. The CDR3 DNA sequence: TGTGCCAGCAGCGGGGACAGGCCGGGCCAAGAGACCCAGTACTTC. Amino acid sequence: CASSGDRPGQETQYF.

The chain recombines TRBV6-5 with TRBJ2-7; tentative D call: TRBD2 (5 bases). Trimming shortened V by 6 bases and J by 7 bases, and 16 bases separated the two germline ends. Germline loops: CDR1 MNHEY, CDR2 SVGAGI. The CDR3 spans 13 residues. CDR3 DNA: TGTGCCAGCAGCAGTGGGAGCGCGAGGGAGCAGTACTTC. This gives the protein CASSSGSAREQYF.

The sample holds a few counts of this clone. The rearrangement uses TRBV28 and TRBJ1-1; 7 bases line up with TRBD1. The CDR3 is made up of 14 amino acids. V shed 7 bases, J shed 5 bases, and the junction held 10 bases outside the gene matches. Per the germline V gene, CDR1 is MDHEN and CDR2 is SYDVKM. CDR3 amino acids: CASIEQGFYTEAFF. CDR3 nucleotide sequence: TGTGCCAGCATTGAACAGGGGTTTTATACTGAAGCTTTCTTT.

The CDR3 nucleotides are TGTGCCAGCAGCGTGGGACTAGCGGGAGAGTACTTC. It specifies CASSVGLAGEYF. J is TRBJ2-7 and V is TRBV7-9; the match to TRBD2 covers 14 bases. The V gene end was trimmed by 5 bases and the J gene end by 11 bases; junction bases not matched to a gene: 2. The germline CDR1 and CDR2 sequences are SEHNR and FQNEAQ (reference sequence). The CDR3 runs to 12 residues.

This clone was picked up a small number of times. The V and J genes are TRBV18 and TRBJ1-3, with D uncertain. V shed 2 bases and J shed 0 bases, with 14 bases lying between them. The length of the CDR3 is 17 residues. The V gene's germline CDR1 is KGHSH and CDR2 LQKENI. CDR3 in amino acids: CASSPGAGPNSGNTIYF. Written as DNA, the CDR3 is TGTGCCAGCTCACCAGGAGCGGGTCCGAACTCTGGAAACACCATATATTTT.

The count of this clone is one. The rearrangement links TRBV7-9 to TRBJ1-2, with no clear D. Germline V lookup: CDR1 SEHNR, CDR2 FQNEAQ (reference sequence). V dropped 5 bases and J dropped 6 bases, with 19 bases sitting between them. This CDR3 has 15 amino acids. The CDR3 is CASSPTLDGLNGYTF. The CDR3 DNA follows: TGTGCCAGCAGCCCAACCTTAGACGGACTTAATGGCTACACCTTC. Combining the CDR3 with reference TRBV7-9 and TRBJ1-2 gives the whole variable domain DTGVSQNPRHKITKRGQNVTFRCDPISEHNRLYWYRQTLGQGPEFLTYFQNEAQLEKSRLLSDRFSAERPKGSFSTLEIQRTEQGDSAMYLCASSPTLDGLNGYTFGSGTRLTVV.

V usage is TRBV27 and J usage is TRBJ2-7; 10 bases are shared with TRBD1. This CDR3 is built from 16 residues. Germline V CDR1 and CDR2: MNHEY, SMNVEV (reference sequence). Trimming at V came to 5 bases and at J to 4 bases, leaving 11 bases not matched to a gene. DNA of the CDR3: TGTGCCAGCAGTCATTCCGGGACAGGGGCGTCATACGAGCAGTACTTC. Protein product: CASSHSGTGASYEQYF.

The chain couples TRBV4-2 to TRBJ2-7, with 7 bases lining up with TRBD1. Per the germline V gene, CDR1 is LGHNA and CDR2 is YNFKEQ. The CDR3 consists of 15 residues. Unmatched junction bases numbered 10, after V lost 6 bases and J lost 2 bases. CDR3 nucleotide sequence: TGTGCCAGCAGTTCCCTCCCGGGACAGCCCTACGAGCAGTACTTC. Amino acids: CASSSLPGQPYEQYF.

The rearrangement links TRBV15 to TRBJ2-1, with D maybe TRBD1 (6 bases). Trimming pared 7 bases from V and 9 bases from J, leaving 22 bases between. The CDR3 covers 15 residues. The germline V gene has CDR1 LNHNV and CDR2 YYDKDF (reference sequence). The CDR3 region has the DNA TGTGCCACCACCCATGAGGGGGTTCGCCGGAGTGAGCAGTTCTTC. This gives the protein CATTHEGVRRSEQFF.

The chain joins TRBV5-1 to TRBJ2-5; TRBD2 is a possible D gene (7 bases). Germline CDR1 is SGHRS and CDR2 is YFSETQ. Trimming removed 4 bases at V and 4 bases at J, with 17 bases between. CDR3 length equals 15 residues. The CDR3 sequence: CASSVGRGLGETQYF. The CDR3, as DNA: TGCGCCAGCAGCGTAGGGAGGGGGTTAGGAGAGACCCAGTACTTC. Full variable domain (remainder filled in from reference TRBV5-1 and TRBJ2-5): KAGVTQTPRYLIKTRGQQVTLSCSPISGHRSVSWYQQTPGQGLQFLFEYFSETQRNKGNFPGRFSGRQFSNSRSEMNVSTLELGDSALYLCASSVGRGLGETQYFGPGTRLLVL.

This chain links TRBV9 with TRBJ1-1; 10 bases map to TRBD1. Germline V gene lookup returns CDR1 SGDLS and CDR2 YYNGEE. The junction had 3 bases not matched to a gene; V was cut back by 3 bases and J by 1 base. The length of the CDR3 is 15 residues. CDR3 DNA sequence: TGTGCCAGCAGCGGGGACAGGGGCCCGAACACTGAAGCTTTCTTT. Its protein is CASSGDRGPNTEAFF.

The chain employs TRBV6-1 and TRBJ1-5; possible D gene TRBD1, 5 bases. The ends were cut back, 10 bases at V and 4 bases at J, with 20 bases in the middle. Germline-derived CDR1 and CDR2 are MNHNS and SASEGT. This CDR3 comprises 15 residues. This CDR3 reads CAISLGGGRNQPQHF. In DNA, the CDR3 is TGTGCCATTTCCCTGGGGGGTGGGCGAAATCAGCCCCAGCATTTT.

This clone appeared once. This rearrangement joins TRBV19 to TRBJ2-7; maybe TRBD2 (6 bases). Germline V gives CDR1 LNHDA, CDR2 SQIVND (reference sequence). The CDR3 runs 15 residues. Deletions cut 11 bases from V and 4 bases from J, with 24 bases between. The CDR3 nucleotides read TGTGCCTCAAGTTGGGCAGCGGGCCCTTCGTACGAGCAGTACTTC. Protein sequence: CASSWAAGPSYEQYF.